The 7 T cell receptor beta chains below all came from one sample that was sequenced in a study of OX40 agonist ivuxolimab in advanced cancers. Data came from immunoSEQ multiplex PCR; TCRdb stores just in-frame clones and leaves some out. The data show roughly 48,000 clones, with roughly 85% seen just once and roughly 9.9% held by the top ten. The sample in question was CD4+ or CD8+ T cells sorted from blood, obtained in a trial of the OX40 agonist ivuxolimab. These receptors originate from an adult with an advanced solid tumor such as melanoma, head and neck, liver or kidney cancer.

This clone has just one count. The J gene is TRBJ2-1, the V gene TRBV29-1, with a tentative D call TRBD2 (5 bases). CDR3 length equals 14 residues. V lost 5 bases and J 0 bases, leaving 11 bases between the germline ends. In germline, CDR1 is SQVTM, CDR2 ANQGSEA. CDR3 DNA sequence: TGCAGCGTTCGACCGGGGAGCTCCTACAATGAGCAGTTCTTC. It encodes CSVRPGSSYNEQFF.

The chain is built from TRBV5-4 and TRBJ1-2, with a weak D call TRBD1 (5 bases). This CDR3 is built from 15 residues. V shed 4 bases and J shed 6 bases, with 19 bases lying between them. The germline gives CDR1 SGHNT, CDR2 YYREEE (reference sequence). CDR3 DNA sequence: TGTGCCAGCAGCCGCCCCTCTGGGGGGGTAGATGGCTACACCTTC. This gives the protein CASSRPSGGVDGYTF.

The chain employs TRBV6-1 and TRBJ2-2; D is unclear. The CDR3 length is 11 residues. Trimming took off 4 bases at V and 6 bases at J, with 3 bases between the two ends. Germline CDR1 reads MNHNS; CDR2 reads SASEGT. In DNA form, the CDR3 reads TGTGCCAGCAGTGTCTCCGGGGAGCTGTTTTTT. It yields the protein CASSVSGELFF.

V usage is TRBV18 and J usage is TRBJ1-1, with unresolved D. Germline lookup yields CDR1 KGHSH and CDR2 LQKENI. The CDR3 is made up of 14 amino acids. Trimming stripped 2 bases from V and 6 bases from J, with 13 bases between. CDR3 nucleotide sequence: TGTGCCAGCTCACCAGATCTTATGGCCTCTGAAGCTTTCTTT. The encoded protein is CASSPDLMASEAFF. Combining the CDR3 with reference TRBV18 and TRBJ1-1 gives the whole variable domain NAGVMQNPRHLVRRRGQEARLRCSPMKGHSHVYWYRQLPEEGLKFMVYLQKENIIDESGMPKERFSAEFPKEGPSILRIQQVVRGDSAAYFCASSPDLMASEAFFGQGTRLTVV.

The CDR3: CAKGQGNTEAFF. The CDR3 nucleotides are TGCGCAAAGGGGCAGGGGAACACTGAAGCTTTCTTT. The chain carries TRBV5-1 and TRBJ1-1, with D perhaps matching TRBD1 (5 bases). The germline CDR1 and CDR2 sequences are SGHRS and YFSETQ. The CDR3 has 12 residues. The full variable domain, completed using reference TRBV5-1 and TRBJ1-1, is KAGVTQTPRYLIKTRGQQVTLSCSPISGHRSVSWYQQTPGQGLQFLFEYFSETQRNKGNFPGRFSGRQFSNSRSEMNVSTLELGDSALYLCAKGQGNTEAFFGQGTRLTVV.

The chain carries TRBV28 and TRBJ2-7; perhaps TRBD2 as D (6 bases). CDR1 and CDR2 (germline): MDHEN, SYDVKM. The germline V and J ends were trimmed by 6 bases and 5 bases, with 17 bases remaining between them. The CDR3 is 14 amino acids. The CDR3, as DNA: TGTGCCAGCAGCCCGGGGGACTCCAGGGACGAGCAGTACTTC. Encoded protein: CASSPGDSRDEQYF.

The rearrangement joins TRBV11-2 to TRBJ1-3, with TRBD1 as a possible D gene (5 bases). V lost 5 bases and J 4 bases, leaving 6 bases between the germline ends. Germline CDR1 is SGHAT and CDR2 is FQNNGV. The CDR3 sequence is 12 residues long. The CDR3 region is CASSRQGNTIYF. The CDR3 nucleotides are TGTGCCAGCAGCCGACAGGGAAACACCATATATTTT.